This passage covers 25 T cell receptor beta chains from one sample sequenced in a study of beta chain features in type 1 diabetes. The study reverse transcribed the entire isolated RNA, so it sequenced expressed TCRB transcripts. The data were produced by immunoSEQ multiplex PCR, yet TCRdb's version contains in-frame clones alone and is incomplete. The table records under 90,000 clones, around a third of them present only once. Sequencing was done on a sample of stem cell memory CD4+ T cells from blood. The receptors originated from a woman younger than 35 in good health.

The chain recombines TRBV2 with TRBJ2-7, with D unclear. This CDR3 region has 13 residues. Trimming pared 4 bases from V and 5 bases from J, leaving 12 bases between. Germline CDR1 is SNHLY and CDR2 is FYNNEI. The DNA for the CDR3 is TGTGCCAGCAGTGTAGAAAGAGTCCACGAGCAGTACTTC. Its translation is CASSVERVHEQYF.

This CDR3 reads CASSPRREGGEQFF. CDR3 DNA sequence: TGTGCCAGCTCACCAAGGAGGGAGGGAGGTGAGCAGTTCTTC. The V call is TRBV18, the J call TRBJ2-1, with 7 bases lining up with TRBD2. Losses at the gene ends were 2 bases for V and 9 bases for J; bases not matched to a gene: 7. The CDR3 covers 14 residues. Germline V CDR1 and CDR2: KGHSH, LQKENI.

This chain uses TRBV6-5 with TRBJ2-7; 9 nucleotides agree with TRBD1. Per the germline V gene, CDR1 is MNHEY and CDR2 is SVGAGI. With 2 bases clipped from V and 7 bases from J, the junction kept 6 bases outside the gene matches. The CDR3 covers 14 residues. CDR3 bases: TGTGCCAGCAGTTACGGACAGGGGTCGGGGGAGCAGTACTTC. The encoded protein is CASSYGQGSGEQYF.

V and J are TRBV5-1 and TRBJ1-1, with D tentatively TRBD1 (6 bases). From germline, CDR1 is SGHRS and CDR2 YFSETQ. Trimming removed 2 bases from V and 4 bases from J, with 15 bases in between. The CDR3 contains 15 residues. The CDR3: CASSLSGTSGTEAFF. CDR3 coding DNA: TGCGCCAGCAGCTTATCAGGGACAAGCGGCACTGAAGCTTTCTTT.

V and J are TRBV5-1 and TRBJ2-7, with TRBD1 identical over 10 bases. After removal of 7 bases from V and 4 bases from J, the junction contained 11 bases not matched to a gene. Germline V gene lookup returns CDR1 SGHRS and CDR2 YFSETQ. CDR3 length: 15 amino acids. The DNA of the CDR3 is TGCGCCAGCGCCCGCGGGACAGGGGTTGTTTACGAGCAGTACTTC. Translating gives CASARGTGVVYEQYF.

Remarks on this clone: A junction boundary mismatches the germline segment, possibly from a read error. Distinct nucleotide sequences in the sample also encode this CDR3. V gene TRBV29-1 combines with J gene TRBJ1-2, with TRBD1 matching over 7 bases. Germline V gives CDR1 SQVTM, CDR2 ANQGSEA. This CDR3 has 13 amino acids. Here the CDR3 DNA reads TGCAGCGTTGACGGGACAGTCCAGGGTGGCTATACCTTC. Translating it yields CSVDGTVQGGYTF.

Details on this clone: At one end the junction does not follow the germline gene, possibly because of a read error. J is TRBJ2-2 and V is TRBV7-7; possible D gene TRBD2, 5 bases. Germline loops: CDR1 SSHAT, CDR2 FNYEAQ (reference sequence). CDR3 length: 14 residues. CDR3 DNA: TGTGCTAGCAGCCCCGGGATCGTAACCGGGGAGCTGTTTTTT. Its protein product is CASSPGIVTGELFF.

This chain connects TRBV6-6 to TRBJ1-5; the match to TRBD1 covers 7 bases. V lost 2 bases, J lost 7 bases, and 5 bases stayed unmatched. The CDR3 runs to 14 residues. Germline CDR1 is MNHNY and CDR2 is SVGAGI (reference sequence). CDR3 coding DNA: TGTGCCAGCAGTTACGGGACAGCAGACCAGCCCCAGCATTTT. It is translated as CASSYGTADQPQHF.

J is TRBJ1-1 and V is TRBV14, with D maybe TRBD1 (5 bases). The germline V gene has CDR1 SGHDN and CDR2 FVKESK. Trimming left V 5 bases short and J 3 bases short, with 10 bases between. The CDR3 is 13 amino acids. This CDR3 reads CASSTQTDTEAFF. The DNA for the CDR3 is TGTGCCAGCAGCACCCAGACAGACACTGAAGCTTTCTTT.

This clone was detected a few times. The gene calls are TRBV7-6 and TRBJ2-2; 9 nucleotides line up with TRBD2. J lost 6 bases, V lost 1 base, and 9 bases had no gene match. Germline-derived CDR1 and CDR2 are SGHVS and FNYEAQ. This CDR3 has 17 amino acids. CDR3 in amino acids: CASSLDGGRAGSGELFF. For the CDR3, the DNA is TGTGCCAGCAGCTTAGACGGCGGGAGGGCCGGGTCCGGGGAGCTGTTTTTT.

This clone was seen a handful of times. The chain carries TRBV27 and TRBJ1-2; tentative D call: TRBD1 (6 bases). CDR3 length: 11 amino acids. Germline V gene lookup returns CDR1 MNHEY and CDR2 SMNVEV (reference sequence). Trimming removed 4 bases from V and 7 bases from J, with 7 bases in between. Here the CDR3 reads CASSYRVGYTF. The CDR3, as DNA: TGTGCCAGCAGTTACAGGGTTGGCTACACCTTC.

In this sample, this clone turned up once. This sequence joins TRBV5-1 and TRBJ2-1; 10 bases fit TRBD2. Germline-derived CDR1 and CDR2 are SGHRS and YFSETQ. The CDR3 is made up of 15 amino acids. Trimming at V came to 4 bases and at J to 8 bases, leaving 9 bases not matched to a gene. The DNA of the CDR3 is TGCGCCAGCAGCATTAACGGACTAGCGGAGGATGAGCAGTTCTTC. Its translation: CASSINGLAEDEQFF.

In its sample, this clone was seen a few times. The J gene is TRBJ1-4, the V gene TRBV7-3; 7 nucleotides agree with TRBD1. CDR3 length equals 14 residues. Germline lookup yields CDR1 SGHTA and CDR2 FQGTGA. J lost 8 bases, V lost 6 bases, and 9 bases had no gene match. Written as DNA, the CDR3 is TGTGCCAGCAGTTTGACAGGGCAAGGCGAAAAACTGTTTTTT. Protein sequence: CASSLTGQGEKLFF.

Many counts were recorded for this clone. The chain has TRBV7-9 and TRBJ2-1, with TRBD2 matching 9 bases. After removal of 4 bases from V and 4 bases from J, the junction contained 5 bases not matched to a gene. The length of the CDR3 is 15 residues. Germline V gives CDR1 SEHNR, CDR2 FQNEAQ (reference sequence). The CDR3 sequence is CASSYSSGTYNEQFF. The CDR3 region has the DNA TGTGCCAGCAGCTACTCTAGCGGGACTTACAATGAGCAGTTCTTC.

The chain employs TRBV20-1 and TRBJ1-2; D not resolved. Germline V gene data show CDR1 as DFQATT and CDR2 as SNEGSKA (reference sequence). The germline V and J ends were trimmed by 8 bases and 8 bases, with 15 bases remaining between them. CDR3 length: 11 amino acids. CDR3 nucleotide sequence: TGCAGTAGTAGCGGTGCAGAGGGCTACACCTTC. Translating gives CSSSGAEGYTF.

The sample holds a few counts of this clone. The CDR3: CASSDERGRAETQYF. DNA for the CDR3: TGTGCCAGCAGTGATGAAAGGGGGCGCGCGGAGACCCAGTACTTC. The rearrangement uses TRBV25-1 and TRBJ2-5, with 7 positions matching TRBD1. Per the germline V gene, CDR1 is MGHDK and CDR2 is SYGVNS. V lost 3 bases to trimming and J lost 5 bases; unmatched junction nucleotides: 9. CDR3 length: 15 amino acids.

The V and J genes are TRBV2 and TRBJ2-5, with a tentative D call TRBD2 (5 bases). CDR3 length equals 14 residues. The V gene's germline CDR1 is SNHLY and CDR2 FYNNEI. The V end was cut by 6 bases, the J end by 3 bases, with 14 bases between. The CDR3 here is CASRIDLAEETQYF. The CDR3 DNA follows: TGTGCCAGCAGGATAGACCTAGCAGAAGAGACCCAGTACTTC.

CDR3 loop: CASRWSADTQYF. CDR3 DNA: TGTGCCAGCAGGTGGAGTGCAGATACGCAGTATTTT. The rearrangement uses TRBV7-9 and TRBJ2-3, with no clear D. With 6 bases removed from V and 4 bases from J, the gap between germline ends came to 8 bases. The germline V gene encodes CDR1 SEHNR and CDR2 FQNEAQ (reference sequence). The CDR3 has 12 residues. The whole variable domain, remainder taken from reference TRBV7-9 and TRBJ2-3, is DTGVSQNPRHKITKRGQNVTFRCDPISEHNRLYWYRQTLGQGPEFLTYFQNEAQLEKSRLLSDRFSAERPKGSFSTLEIQRTEQGDSAMYLCASRWSADTQYFGPGTRLTVL.

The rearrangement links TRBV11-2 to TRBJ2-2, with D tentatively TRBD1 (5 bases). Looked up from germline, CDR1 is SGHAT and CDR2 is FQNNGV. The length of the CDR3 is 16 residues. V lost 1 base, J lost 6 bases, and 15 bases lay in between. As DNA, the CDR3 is TGTGCCAGCAGCTTAGCGCTGGGGCGCAGGGCCGGGGAGCTGTTTTTT. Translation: CASSLALGRRAGELFF.

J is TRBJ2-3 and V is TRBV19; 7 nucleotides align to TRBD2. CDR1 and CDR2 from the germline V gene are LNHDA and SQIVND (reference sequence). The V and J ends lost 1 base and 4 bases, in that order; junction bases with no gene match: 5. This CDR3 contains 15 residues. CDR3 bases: TGTGCCAGTAGTATAGTAAGCGGGAAAGCAGATACGCAGTATTTT. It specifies CASSIVSGKADTQYF.

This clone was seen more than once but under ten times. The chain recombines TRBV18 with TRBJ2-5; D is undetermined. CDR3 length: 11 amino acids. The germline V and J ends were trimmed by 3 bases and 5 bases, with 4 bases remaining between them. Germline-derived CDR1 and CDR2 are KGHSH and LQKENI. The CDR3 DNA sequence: TGTGCCAGCTCACCCCAGGAGACCCAGTACTTC. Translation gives CASSPQETQYF.

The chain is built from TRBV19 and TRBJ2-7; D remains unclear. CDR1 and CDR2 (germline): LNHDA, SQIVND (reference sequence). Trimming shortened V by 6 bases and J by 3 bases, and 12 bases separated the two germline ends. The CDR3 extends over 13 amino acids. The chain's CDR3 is CASSGGLHYEQYF. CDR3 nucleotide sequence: TGTGCCAGTAGCGGCGGATTACACTACGAGCAGTACTTC.

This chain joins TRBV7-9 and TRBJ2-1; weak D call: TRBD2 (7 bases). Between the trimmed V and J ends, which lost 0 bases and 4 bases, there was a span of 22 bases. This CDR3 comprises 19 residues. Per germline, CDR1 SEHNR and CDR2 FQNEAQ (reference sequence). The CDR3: CASSLAGYQGRGVYNEQFF. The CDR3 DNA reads TGTGCCAGCAGCTTAGCGGGCTACCAGGGGAGGGGAGTTTACAATGAGCAGTTCTTC.

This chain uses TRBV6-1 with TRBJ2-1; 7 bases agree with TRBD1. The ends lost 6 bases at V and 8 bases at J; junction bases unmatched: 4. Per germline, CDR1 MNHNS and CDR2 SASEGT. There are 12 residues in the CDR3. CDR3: CASSFTGDEQFF. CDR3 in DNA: TGTGCCAGCAGCTTTACAGGGGATGAGCAGTTCTTC.

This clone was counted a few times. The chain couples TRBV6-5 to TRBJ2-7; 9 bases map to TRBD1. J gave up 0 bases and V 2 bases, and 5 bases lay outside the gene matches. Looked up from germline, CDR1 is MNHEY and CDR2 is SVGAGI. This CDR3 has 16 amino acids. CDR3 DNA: TGTGCCAGCAGTTACCTAGGGACAGGGAGCTCCTACGAGCAGTACTTC. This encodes CASSYLGTGSSYEQYF.